The T cell receptor beta chain under discussion was sequenced for a study of cytomegalovirus exposure and HLA in healthy donors. In the study overall: Tens of millions of unique TCRs from HLA-typed donors were held in an early release of data.

Both 60 Vbeta primers and 13 Jbeta primers went into the PCR. The repertoire was sequenced with immunoSEQ multiplex PCR; TCRdb's copy has only in-frame clones and lacks some. The sample lists around 110,000 clones, 73% occurring once. The CDR3 has 15 amino acids. Germline-derived CDR1 and CDR2 are SGHRS and YFSETQ. Trimming cost V 7 bases and J 1 base, with 17 bases left between them. The clonotype was recovered from a man aged 25-40 years in good health and CMV-seronegative. The source material was PBMCs. The chain couples TRBV5-1 to TRBJ2-5; a possible D gene is TRBD1 (6 bases). In nucleotides, the CDR3 is TGCGCCAGCCGACTCGGAGCAGGGGTCCAAGAGACCCAGTACTTC. Residues: CASRLGAGVQETQYF.